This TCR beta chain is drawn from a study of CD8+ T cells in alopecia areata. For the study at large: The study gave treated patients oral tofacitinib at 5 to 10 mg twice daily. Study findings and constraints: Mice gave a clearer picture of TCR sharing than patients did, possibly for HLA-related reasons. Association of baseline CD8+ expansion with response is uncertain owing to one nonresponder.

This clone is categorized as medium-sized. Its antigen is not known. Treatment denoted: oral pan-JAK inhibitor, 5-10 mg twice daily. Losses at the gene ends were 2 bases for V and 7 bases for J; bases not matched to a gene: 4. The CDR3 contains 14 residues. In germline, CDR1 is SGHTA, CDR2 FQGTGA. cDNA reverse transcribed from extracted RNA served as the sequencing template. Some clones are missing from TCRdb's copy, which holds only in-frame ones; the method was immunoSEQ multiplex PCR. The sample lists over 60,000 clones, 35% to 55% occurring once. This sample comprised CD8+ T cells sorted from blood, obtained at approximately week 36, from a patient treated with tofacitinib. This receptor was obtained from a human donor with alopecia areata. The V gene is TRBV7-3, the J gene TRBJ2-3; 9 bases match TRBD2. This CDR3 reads CASSLSSGVYTQYF. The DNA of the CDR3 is TGTGCCAGCAGCTTATCTAGCGGGGTATATACGCAGTATTTT.